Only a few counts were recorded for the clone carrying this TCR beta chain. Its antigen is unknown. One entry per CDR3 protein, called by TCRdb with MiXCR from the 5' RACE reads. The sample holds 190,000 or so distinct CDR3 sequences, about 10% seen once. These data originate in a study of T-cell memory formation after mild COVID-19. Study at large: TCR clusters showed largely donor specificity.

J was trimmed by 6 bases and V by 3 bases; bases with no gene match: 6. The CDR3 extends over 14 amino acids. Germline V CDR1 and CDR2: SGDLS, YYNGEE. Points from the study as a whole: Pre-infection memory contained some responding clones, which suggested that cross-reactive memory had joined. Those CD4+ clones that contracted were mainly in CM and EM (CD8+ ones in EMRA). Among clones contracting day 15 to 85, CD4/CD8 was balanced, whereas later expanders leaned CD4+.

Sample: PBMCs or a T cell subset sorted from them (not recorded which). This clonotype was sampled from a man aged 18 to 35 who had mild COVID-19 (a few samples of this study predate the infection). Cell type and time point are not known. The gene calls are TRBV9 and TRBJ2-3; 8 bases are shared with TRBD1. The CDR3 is CASSGSGGWDTQYF. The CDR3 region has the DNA TGTGCCAGCAGCGGATCAGGGGGCTGGGATACGCAGTATTTT.